This T cell receptor beta chain was captured by sequencing in a study of T cell responses to AZD1222 COVID-19 vaccine (dated by TCRdb to the early 2020s). Background for the entire study: A total of about 240 trial participants underwent TCR sequencing, of whom nearly 210 received two doses of AZD1222 and 26 received two doses of the MenACWY control vaccine. Trial participants were enrolled by age into subgroups of 18-55, 56-69 and 70-plus years, and around 150, 28 and 57 TCR-sequenced participants, respectively, were included in these subgroups.

The time point label, as the study defines it: about 28 days (+/-7) after the second vaccine dose. AZD1222 recipients with second doses at about 4 weeks or about 12 weeks were pooled, because spike-specific TCR depth and breadth did not differ between schedules. The vaccinee samples were drawn from two UK trials, COV001 and COV002, one of which was a single-blind randomized controlled phase 2/3 trial testing AZD1222 (ChAdOx1 nCoV-19) in healthy adults. For TCRbeta chain sequencing, PBMC samples were collected from trial participants at day 0 and at day 28 after the second dose. The germline V gene sets CDR1 to MDHEN and CDR2 to SYDVKM. CDR3 length: 19 amino acids, cysteine to phenylalanine. This entry keeps only the CDR3 DNA: 57 bases, framed from base 1. Trimming leaves V shorter by 5 bases and J shorter by 1 base, with the junction holding 14 bases beyond the gene matches. The CDR3 regions of human TCRbeta chains were analyzed by immunosequencing. Processing in the source paper ran as follows. Repertoire TCRs were checked for matches against a reference library of SARS-CoV-2-specific TCRs that had been generated using the MIRA antigen-specificity platform. Breadth was defined as the fraction of unique TCRs that were SARS-CoV-2-associated. Depth was defined as the fraction of total T cells that were SARS-CoV-2-associated. Using the MIRA data, each spike-specific TCR was mapped to the spike region that the TCR reacts to and placed in a CD4 or CD8 class. Log10-transformed breadth and depth values were compared by one-way ANOVA with Sidak's multiple comparisons tests. The clones in this table, taken by TCRdb from immuneACCESS, are in-frame only. Not every clone is retained; where verified, under half of the shortfall comes from an unresolved V gene, and the cause of the rest is unknown. That table gives V, J and clone size, and the DNA gave D and trimming. For this sample there are tens of thousands of clones; 75% to 90% appear just once. The leading ten clones occupy 7.5% to 10% of the sample.

General study outcomes and caveats: A significant rise in spike-specific TCR breadth and depth was observed after two AZD1222 doses relative to day 0 and relative to MenACWY recipients. In the small 56-69-year group, the increase in depth fell short of significance, most likely because of low power. Nearly half of unique spike-specific TCRs reportedly recognized epitopes outside regions mutated in the B.1.351 and B.1.1.7 variants. Conclusions about previously exposed vaccinees are limited because only 5 or 6 AZD1222 recipients were SARS-CoV-2 seropositive at baseline. The vaccine-associated CD4 TCRs covered the entire spike protein, and the dominant responses fell in regions 160-218 and 743-854. Because no day 14 peak-response samples were available, repertoires were characterized only after the peak T cell response. Most participants were white British and females outnumbered males, and the authors suggested that clonal diversity may have been underestimated.

In this sample, this clone turned up a few times. Its recognized antigen is unknown. Base-call qualities are not available, and no considerably larger clone is one nucleotide away. The TCR was taken from an adult who received the AZD1222 COVID-19 vaccine. The material was peripheral blood, obtained 28 days after the second AZD1222 dose. The chain uses TRBV28 and TRBJ2-7; TRBD2 agrees with 13 junctional bases. CDR3 region: CASSPATSGGLKKSYEQYF. The nucleotide sequence reads as follows: TGTGCCAGCAGTCCCGCGACTAGCGGGGGGCTAAAGAAGTCCTACGAGCAGTACTTC.